This T cell receptor (beta chain) was recovered during a study of blood T cells in healthy people across ages. In its sample, this clonotype was seen once. Its antigen is not identified. Study conclusions and caveats: Long-lived and aged donors differed, with more naive CD4+ cells and higher diversity in the long-lived.

Primed by a sample-barcoded 5' primer and a J-beta primer mix, a second PCR proceeded for roughly 7 to 12 cycles. A tag from a template-switch adaptor with 12 random nucleotides marked each cDNA molecule. MiXCR, applied by TCRdb to the 5' RACE reads, yields one record per CDR3 protein. The profile shows roughly 930,000 distinct CDR3 sequences, under 50% of them singletons. The CDR3 has 18 residues. The V end lost 0 bases, the J end lost 8 bases, and 24 bases lay between the germline ends. Per the germline V gene, CDR1 is LGHNA and CDR2 is YNFKEQ. The TCR comes from a man under 40 in good health. The source material was blood. The rearrangement joins TRBV4-2 to TRBJ2-3, with D perhaps matching TRBD1 (6 bases). CDR3 bases: TGTGCCAGCAGCCAAGAAAGTGTCGGCAGGGGCTTTTCTTCTACGCAGTATTTT. As protein: CASSQESVGRGFSSTQYF.